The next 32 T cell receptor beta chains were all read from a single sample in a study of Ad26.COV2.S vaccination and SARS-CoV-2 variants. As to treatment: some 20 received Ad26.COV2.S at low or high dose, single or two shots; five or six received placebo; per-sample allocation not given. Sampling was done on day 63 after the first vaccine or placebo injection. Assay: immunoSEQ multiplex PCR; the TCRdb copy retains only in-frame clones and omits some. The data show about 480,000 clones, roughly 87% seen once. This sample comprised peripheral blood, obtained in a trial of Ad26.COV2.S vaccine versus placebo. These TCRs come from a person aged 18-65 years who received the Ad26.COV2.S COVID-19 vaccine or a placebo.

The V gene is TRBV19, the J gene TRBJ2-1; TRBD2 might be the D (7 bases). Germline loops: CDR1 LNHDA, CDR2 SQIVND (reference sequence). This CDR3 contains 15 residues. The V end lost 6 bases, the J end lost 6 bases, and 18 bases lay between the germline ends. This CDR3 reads CASSHLGGRINEQFF. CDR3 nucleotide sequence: TGTGCCAGTAGCCACCTCGGGGGGCGCATCAATGAGCAGTTCTTC.

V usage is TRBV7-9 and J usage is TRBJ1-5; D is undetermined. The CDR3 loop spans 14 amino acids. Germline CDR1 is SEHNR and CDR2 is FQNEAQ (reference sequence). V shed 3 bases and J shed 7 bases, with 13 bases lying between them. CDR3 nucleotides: TGTGCCAGCAGCTTGGGAGGAGGGAACCAGCCCCAGCATTTT. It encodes CASSLGGGNQPQHF. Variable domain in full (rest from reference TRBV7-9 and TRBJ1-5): DTGVSQNPRHKITKRGQNVTFRCDPISEHNRLYWYRQTLGQGPEFLTYFQNEAQLEKSRLLSDRFSAERPKGSFSTLEIQRTEQGDSAMYLCASSLGGGNQPQHFGDGTRLSIL.

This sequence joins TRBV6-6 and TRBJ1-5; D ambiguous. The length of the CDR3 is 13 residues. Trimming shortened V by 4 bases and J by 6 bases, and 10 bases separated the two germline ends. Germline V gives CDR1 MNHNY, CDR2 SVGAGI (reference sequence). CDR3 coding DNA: TGTGCCAGCAGTTCTGGGGTCAGTCAGCCCCAGCATTTT. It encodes CASSSGVSQPQHF.

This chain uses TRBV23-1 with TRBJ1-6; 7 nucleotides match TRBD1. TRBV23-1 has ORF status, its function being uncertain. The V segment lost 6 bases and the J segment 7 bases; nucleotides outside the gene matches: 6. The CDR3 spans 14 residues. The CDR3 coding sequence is TGCGCCAGCAGGCCGGACAGGCTAAATTCACCCCTCCACTTT. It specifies CASRPDRLNSPLHF.

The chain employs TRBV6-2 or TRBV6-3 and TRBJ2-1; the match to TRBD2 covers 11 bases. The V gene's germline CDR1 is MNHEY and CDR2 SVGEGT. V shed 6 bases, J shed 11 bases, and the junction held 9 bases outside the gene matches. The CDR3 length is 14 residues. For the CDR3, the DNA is TGTGCCAGCAGCACCCCCGGGACTAGCGGACAGCAGTTCTTC. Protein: CASSTPGTSGQQFF.

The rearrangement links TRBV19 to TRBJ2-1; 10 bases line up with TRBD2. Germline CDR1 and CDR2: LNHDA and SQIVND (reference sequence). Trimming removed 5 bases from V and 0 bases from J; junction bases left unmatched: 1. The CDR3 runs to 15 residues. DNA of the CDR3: TGTGCCAGTAGTCCTAGCGGGAGCTCCTACAATGAGCAGTTCTTC. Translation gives CASSPSGSSYNEQFF.

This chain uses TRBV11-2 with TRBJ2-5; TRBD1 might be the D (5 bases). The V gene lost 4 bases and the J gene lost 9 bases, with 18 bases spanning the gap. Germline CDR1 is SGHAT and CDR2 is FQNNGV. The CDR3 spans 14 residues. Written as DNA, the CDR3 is TGTGCCAGCAGCTGGGGTCCATCCCAAGGGGCCCAGTACTTC. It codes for CASSWGPSQGAQYF.

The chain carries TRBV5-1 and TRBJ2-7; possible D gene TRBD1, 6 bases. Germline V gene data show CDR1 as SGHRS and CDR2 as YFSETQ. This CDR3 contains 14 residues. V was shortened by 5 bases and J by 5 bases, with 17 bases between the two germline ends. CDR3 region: CASRLVQGNHEQYF. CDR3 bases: TGCGCCAGCAGGCTGGTACAGGGCAACCACGAGCAGTACTTC. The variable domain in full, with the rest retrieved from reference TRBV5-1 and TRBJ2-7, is KAGVTQTPRYLIKTRGQQVTLSCSPISGHRSVSWYQQTPGQGLQFLFEYFSETQRNKGNFPGRFSGRQFSNSRSEMNVSTLELGDSALYLCASRLVQGNHEQYFGPGTRLTVT.

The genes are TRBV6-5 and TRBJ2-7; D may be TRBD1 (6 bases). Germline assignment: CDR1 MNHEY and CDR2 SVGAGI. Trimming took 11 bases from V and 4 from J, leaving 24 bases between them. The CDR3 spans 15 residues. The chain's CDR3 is CAPQGLFSPAYEQYF. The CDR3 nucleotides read TGTGCCCCCCAGGGGTTGTTTTCGCCTGCGTACGAGCAGTACTTC.

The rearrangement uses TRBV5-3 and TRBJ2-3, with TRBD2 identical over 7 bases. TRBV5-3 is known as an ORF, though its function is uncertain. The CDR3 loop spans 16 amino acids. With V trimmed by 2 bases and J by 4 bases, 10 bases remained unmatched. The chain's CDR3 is CARSLKRRRESDTQYF. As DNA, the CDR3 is TGTGCCAGAAGCTTAAAGCGGAGGCGGGAGTCAGATACGCAGTATTTT.

This chain's CDR3 is CAWSPLTGVGEKLFF. The CDR3 DNA sequence: TGTGCCTGGAGTCCCTTAACAGGAGTGGGTGAAAAACTGTTTTTT. The rearrangement uses TRBV30 and TRBJ1-4; a possible D gene is TRBD1 (5 bases). This CDR3 spans 15 amino acids. The germline V gene has CDR1 GTSNPN and CDR2 SVGIG (reference sequence). The germline V and J ends were trimmed by 2 bases and 7 bases, with 17 bases remaining between them.

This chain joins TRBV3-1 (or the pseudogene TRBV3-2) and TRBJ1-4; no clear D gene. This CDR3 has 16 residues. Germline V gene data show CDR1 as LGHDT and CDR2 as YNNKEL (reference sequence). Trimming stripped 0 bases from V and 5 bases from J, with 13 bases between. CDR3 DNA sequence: TGTGCCAGCAGCCAAGATAGGGTACTTAGAAATGAAAAACTGTTTTTT. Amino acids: CASSQDRVLRNEKLFF.

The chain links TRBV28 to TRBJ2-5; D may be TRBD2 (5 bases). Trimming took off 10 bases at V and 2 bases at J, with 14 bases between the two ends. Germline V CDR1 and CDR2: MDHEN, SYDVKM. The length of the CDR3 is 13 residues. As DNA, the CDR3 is TGTGCCATCGGCCTCAGCGGACAAGAGACCCAGTACTTC. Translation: CAIGLSGQETQYF.

For the CDR3, the DNA is TGTGCCAGCAGTTACTCACAGGGTTCCTACAATGAGCAGTTCTTC. Amino acids: CASSYSQGSYNEQFF. The chain carries TRBV6-5 and TRBJ2-1; perhaps TRBD1 as D (6 bases). The CDR3 is 15 residues long. The V and J ends lost 0 bases and 1 base respectively, with 7 bases between them. Germline-derived CDR1 and CDR2 are MNHEY and SVGAGI.

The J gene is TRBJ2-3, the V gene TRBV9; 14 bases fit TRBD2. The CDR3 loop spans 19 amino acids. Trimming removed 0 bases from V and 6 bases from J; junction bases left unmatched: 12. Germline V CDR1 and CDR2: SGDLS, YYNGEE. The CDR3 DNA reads TGTGCCAGCAGCGTAGAAGCAGGGGGACTAGCGGGAGCACGGGATACGCAGTATTTT. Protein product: CASSVEAGGLAGARDTQYF.

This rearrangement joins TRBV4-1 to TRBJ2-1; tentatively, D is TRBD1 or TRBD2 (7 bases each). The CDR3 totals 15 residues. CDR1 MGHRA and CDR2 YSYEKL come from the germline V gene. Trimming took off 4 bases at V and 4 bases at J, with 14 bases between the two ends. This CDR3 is CASSPWEGAYNEQFF. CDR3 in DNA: TGCGCCAGCAGCCCCTGGGAGGGGGCTTACAATGAGCAGTTCTTC.

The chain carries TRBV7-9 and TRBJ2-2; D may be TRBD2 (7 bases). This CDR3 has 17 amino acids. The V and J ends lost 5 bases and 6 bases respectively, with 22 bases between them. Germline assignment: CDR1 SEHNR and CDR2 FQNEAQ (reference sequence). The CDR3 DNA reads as TGTGCCAGCAGCCAAGCGCTCGGGGGCAGCGGGGCCGGGGAGCTGTTTTTT. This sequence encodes CASSQALGGSGAGELFF.

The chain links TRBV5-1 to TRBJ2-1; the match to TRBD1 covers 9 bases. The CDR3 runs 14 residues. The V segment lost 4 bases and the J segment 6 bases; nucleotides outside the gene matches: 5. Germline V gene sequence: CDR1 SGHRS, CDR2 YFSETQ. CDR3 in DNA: TGCGCCAGCAGCCACGGACAGGGGACCAATGAGCAGTTCTTC. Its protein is CASSHGQGTNEQFF. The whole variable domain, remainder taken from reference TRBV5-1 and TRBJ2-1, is KAGVTQTPRYLIKTRGQQVTLSCSPISGHRSVSWYQQTPGQGLQFLFEYFSETQRNKGNFPGRFSGRQFSNSRSEMNVSTLELGDSALYLCASSHGQGTNEQFFGPGTRLTVL.

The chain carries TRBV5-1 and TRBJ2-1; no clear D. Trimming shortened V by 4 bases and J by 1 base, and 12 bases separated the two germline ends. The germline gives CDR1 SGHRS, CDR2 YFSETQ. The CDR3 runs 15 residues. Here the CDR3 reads CASSTTVGSYNEQFF. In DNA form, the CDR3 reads TGCGCCAGCAGCACAACGGTAGGATCCTACAATGAGCAGTTCTTC.

Here the CDR3 DNA reads TGTGCCAGCAGTTTAGGGACTAACCTCAACTATGGCTACACCTTC. Translated, it gives CASSLGTNLNYGYTF. This chain connects TRBV28 to TRBJ1-2; weak D call: TRBD1 (5 bases). This CDR3 comprises 15 residues. CDR1 and CDR2 from the germline V gene are MDHEN and SYDVKM. Trimming stripped 2 bases from V and 2 bases from J, with 12 bases between.

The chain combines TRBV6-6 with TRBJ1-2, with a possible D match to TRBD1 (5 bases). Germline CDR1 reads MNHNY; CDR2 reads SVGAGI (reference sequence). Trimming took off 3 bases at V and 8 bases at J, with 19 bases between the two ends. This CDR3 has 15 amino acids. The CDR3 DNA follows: TGTGCCAGCAGTTATCCACCCAGGGCCTCGGGGGGCTACACCTTC. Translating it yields CASSYPPRASGGYTF.

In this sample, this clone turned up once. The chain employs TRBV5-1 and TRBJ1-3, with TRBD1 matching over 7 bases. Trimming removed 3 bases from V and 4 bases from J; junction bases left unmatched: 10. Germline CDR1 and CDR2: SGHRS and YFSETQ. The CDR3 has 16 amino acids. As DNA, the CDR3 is TGCGCCAGCAGCTGGCTAGGAGAGGGGGCAGGAAACACCATATATTTT. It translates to CASSWLGEGAGNTIYF.

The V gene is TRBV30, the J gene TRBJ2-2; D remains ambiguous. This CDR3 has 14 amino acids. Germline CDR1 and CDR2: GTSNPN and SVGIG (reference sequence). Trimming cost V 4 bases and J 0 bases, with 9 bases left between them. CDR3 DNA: TGTGCCTGGATGGGTCAGGCGAACACCGGGGAGCTGTTTTTT. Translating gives CAWMGQANTGELFF.

The CDR3 DNA reads TGTGCCAGTGCCGCCGACAGGGGCTACGAGCAGTACTTC. Its translation: CASAADRGYEQYF. The chain couples TRBV19 to TRBJ2-7, with 8 positions matching TRBD1. J gave up 3 bases and V 8 bases, and 6 bases lay outside the gene matches. Germline CDR1 and CDR2: LNHDA and SQIVND (reference sequence). The CDR3 spans 13 residues.

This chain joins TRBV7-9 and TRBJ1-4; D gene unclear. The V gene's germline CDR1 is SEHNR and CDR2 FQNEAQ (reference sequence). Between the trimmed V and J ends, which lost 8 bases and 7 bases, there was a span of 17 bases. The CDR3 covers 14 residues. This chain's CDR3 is CASGPSGGTEKLFF. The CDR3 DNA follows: TGTGCCAGCGGTCCCTCGGGAGGTACTGAAAAACTGTTTTTT.

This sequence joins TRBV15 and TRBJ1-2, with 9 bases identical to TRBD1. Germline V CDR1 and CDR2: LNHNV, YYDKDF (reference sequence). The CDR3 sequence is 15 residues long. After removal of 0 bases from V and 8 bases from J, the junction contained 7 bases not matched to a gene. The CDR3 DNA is TGTGCCACCAGCAGAGAGGGGACAGGGACTAGAGGCTACACCTTC. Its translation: CATSREGTGTRGYTF. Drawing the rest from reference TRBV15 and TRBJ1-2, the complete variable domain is DAMVIQNPRYQVTQFGKPVTLSCSQTLNHNVMYWYQQKSSQAPKLLFHYYDKDFNNEADTPDNFQSRRPNTSFCFLDIRSPGLGDTAMYLCATSREGTGTRGYTFGSGTRLTVV.

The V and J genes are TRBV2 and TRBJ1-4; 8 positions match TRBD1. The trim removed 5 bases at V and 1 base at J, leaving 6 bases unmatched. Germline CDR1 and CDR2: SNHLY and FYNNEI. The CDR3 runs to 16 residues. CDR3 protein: CASSQGAIGTNEKLFF. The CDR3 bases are TGTGCCAGCAGTCAGGGGGCGATTGGAACTAATGAAAAACTGTTTTTT.

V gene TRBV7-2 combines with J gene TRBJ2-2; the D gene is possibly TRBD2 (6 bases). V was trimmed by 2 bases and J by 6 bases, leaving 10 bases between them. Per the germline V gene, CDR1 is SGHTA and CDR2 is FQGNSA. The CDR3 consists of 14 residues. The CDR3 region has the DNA TGTGCCAGCAGCTTAACGCCGGGGGCCGGGGAGCTGTTTTTT. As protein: CASSLTPGAGELFF.

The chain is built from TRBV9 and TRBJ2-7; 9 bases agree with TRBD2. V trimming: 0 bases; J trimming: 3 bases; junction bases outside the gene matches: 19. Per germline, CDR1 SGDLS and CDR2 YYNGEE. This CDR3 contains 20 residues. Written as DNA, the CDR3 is TGTGCCAGCAGCGTAGTGCCCCTGGGTCCGGAGACTAGCGGTATCTACGAGCAGTACTTC. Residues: CASSVVPLGPETSGIYEQYF. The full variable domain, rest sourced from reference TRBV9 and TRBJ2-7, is DSGVTQTPKHLITATGQRVTLRCSPRSGDLSVYWYQQSLDQGLQFLIQYYNGEERAKGNILERFSAQQFPDLHSELNLSSLELGDSALYFCASSVVPLGPETSGIYEQYFGPGTRLTVT.

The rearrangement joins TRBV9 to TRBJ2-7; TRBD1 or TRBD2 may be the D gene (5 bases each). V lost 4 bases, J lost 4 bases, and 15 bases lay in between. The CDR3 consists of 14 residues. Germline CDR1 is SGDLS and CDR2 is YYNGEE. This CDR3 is CASSPPGTPYEQYF. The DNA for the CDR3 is TGTGCCAGCAGCCCTCCCGGGACGCCGTACGAGCAGTACTTC.

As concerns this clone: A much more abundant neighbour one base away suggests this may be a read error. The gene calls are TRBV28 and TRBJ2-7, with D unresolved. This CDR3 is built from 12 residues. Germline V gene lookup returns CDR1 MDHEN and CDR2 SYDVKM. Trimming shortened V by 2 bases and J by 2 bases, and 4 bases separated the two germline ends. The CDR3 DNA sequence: TGTGCCAGCAGTTTAGGAACCTACGAGCAGTACTTC. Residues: CASSLGTYEQYF.

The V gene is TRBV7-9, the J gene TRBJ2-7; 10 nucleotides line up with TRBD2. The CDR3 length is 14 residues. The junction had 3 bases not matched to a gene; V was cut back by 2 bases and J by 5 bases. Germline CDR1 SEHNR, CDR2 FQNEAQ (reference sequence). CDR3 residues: CASSLSTSGNEQYF. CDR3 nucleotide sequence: TGTGCCAGCAGCTTAAGCACTAGCGGGAACGAGCAGTACTTC.